The rows below give T cell receptor beta chains drawn from one sample of a study of blood T cell repertoires in COVID-19. Profiled with immunoSEQ multiplex PCR; TCRdb holds only in-frame clones, not every one. The repertoire has under 300,000 clones, 88% of them found once; the top ten carry about 3%. Sequenced material: PBMCs or T cells enriched from blood (not recorded which). The origin of the receptors is a woman between 50 and 59 years old who had recovered from COVID-19. Each CDR3 is given with its conserved first and last residue. A D gene is named only where the DNA matches it firmly. Clone size, where shown, is once, few, many, or a class for clones that have expanded.

TGTGCCAGCAGCCATGAAACCGGGACTAGCGCCACCGGGGAGCTGTTTTTT	CASSHETGTSATGELFF	TRBD2	once	TRBV4-2	TRBJ2-2
TGTGCCAGCAGCTCGCGTCCCGGGACAGGGATGAACACTGAAGCTTTCTTT	CASSSRPGTGMNTEAFF	TRBD1	once	TRBV11-2	TRBJ1-1
TGTGCCAGCAGCCCCGGAGGGCTCAGTCAGCCCCAGCATTTT	CASSPGGLSQPQHF	NA	NA	TRBV27	TRBJ1-5
TGTGCCTGGACTCATGGCAGCTCTGGAAACACCATATATTTT	CAWTHGSSGNTIYF	NA	NA	TRBV30	TRBJ1-3
TGTGCCAGCAGCGACGGGACAGGGGACGATGAAGCTTTCTTT	CASSDGTGDDEAFF	TRBD1	NA	TRBV7-9	TRBJ1-1
TGTGCCAGTAGTACCGGGGTTAGCGCCTACACAGATACGCAGTATTTT	CASSTGVSAYTDTQYF	NA	once	TRBV19	TRBJ2-3
TGTGCCACAAGGATCAGGGCATCGGGTACTGAAGCTTTCTTT	CATRIRASGTEAFF	NA	NA	TRBV19	TRBJ1-1
TGTGCCTGGAACGGAGTAAACGGTTTCCTAAACTCCTACGAGCAGTACTTC	CAWNGVNGFLNSYEQYF	NA	once	TRBV30	TRBJ2-7
TGTGCCAGCAGCTTAGCGGAGAGGCAGCCCCAGCATTTT	CASSLAERQPQHF	NA	NA	TRBV11-2	TRBJ1-5
TGTGCCAGCAGTCAAACAGGCACCGGGGAGCTGTTTTTT	CASSQTGTGELFF	NA	NA	TRBV6-4	TRBJ2-2
TGCGCCAGCAGGGATAGGGAGACAGGGAACACCGGGGAGCTGTTTTTT	CASRDRETGNTGELFF	NA	NA	TRBV5-1	TRBJ2-2
TGTGCCAGCAGCTTAGAAGGAGGGTTCAGGCAACGGGACACCATATATTTT	CASSLEGGFRQRDTIYF	NA	NA	TRBV11-2	TRBJ1-3
TGTGCCAGCAGCCAGCGGGAGGGATACTCCTACGAGCAGTACTTC	CASSQREGYSYEQYF	TRBD2	NA	TRBV27	TRBJ2-7
TGTGCCAGCAGCACGGGACAGGGAAACGAAGCTTTCTTT	CASSTGQGNEAFF	TRBD1	NA	TRBV7-9	TRBJ1-1
TGTGCCACCAATTCGGGACACCCTGACCTGGATGGCTACACCTTC	CATNSGHPDLDGYTF	NA	NA	TRBV24-1	TRBJ1-2